Sequencing of this T cell receptor (beta chain) was carried out in a study of blood T cell repertoires in COVID-19. Germline V lookup: CDR1 MDHEN, CDR2 SYDVKM. The length of the CDR3 is 13 residues. Trimming took 4 bases from V and 6 from J, leaving 12 bases between them. TCRdb's table, derived via immunoSEQ multiplex PCR, lists solely in-frame clones and lacks some. This sample has some 91,000 clones, with roughly 80% found just once. This clonotype originated in a human donor in a cohort sampled during active COVID-19. Sequencing input: peripheral blood. The chain recombines TRBV28 with TRBJ1-2; a possible D gene is TRBD1 (6 bases). CDR3 in DNA: TGTGCCAGCAGTTCTGGGACAATCGATGGCTACACCTTC. It encodes CASSSGTIDGYTF.